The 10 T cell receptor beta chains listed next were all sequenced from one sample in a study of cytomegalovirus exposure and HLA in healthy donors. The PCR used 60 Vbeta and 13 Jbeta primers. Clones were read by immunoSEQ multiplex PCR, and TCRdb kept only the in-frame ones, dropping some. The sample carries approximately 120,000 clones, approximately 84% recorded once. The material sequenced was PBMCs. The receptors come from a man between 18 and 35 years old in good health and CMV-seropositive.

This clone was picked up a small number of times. For the CDR3, the DNA is TGTGCCTGCGCTTTGGGGCTAGCGGGTAAGGACAATGAGCAGTTCTTC. Protein: CACALGLAGKDNEQFF. The chain couples TRBV11-3 to TRBJ2-1; TRBD2 matches at 8 bases. Germline V gene lookup returns CDR1 SGHNT and CDR2 YENEEA. V lost 11 bases and J lost 5; bases outside the gene matches: 17. This CDR3 has 16 amino acids.

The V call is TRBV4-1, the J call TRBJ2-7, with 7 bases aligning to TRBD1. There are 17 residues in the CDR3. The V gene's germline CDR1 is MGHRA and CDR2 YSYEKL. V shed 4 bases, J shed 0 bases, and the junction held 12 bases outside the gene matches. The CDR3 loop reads CASSREGAGTDSYEQYF. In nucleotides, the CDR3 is TGCGCCAGCAGCCGAGAGGGGGCCGGGACAGACTCCTACGAGCAGTACTTC.

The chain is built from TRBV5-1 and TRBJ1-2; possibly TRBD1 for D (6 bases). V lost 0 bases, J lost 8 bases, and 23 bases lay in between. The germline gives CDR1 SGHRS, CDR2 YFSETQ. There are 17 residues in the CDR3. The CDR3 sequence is CASSLAPPQGSYFGYTF. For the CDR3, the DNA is TGCGCCAGCAGCTTGGCCCCCCCCCAGGGGAGTTATTTCGGCTACACCTTC.

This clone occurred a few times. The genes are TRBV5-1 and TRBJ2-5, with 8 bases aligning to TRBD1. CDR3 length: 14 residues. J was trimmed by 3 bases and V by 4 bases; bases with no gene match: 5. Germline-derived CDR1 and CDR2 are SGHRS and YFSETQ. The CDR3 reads CASSREDREETQYF. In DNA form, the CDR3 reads TGCGCCAGCAGCAGGGAGGACAGGGAAGAGACCCAGTACTTC.

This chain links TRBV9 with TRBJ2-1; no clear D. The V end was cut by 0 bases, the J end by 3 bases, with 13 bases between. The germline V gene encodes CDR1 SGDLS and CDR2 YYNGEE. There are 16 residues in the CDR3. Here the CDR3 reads CASSVASSHLYNEQFF. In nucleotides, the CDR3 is TGTGCCAGCAGCGTAGCTAGTAGCCATCTCTACAATGAGCAGTTCTTC.

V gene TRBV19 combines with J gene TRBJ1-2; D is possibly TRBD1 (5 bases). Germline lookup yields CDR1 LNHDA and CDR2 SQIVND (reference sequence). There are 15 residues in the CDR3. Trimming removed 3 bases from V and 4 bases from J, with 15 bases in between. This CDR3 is CASSIAPGDSYGYTF. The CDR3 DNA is TGTGCCAGTAGTATCGCGCCAGGCGACAGCTATGGCTACACCTTC.

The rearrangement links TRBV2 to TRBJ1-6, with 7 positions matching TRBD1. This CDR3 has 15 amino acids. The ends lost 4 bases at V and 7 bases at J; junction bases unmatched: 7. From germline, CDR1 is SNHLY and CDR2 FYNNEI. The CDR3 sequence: CASSAGTDRNSPLHF. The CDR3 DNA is TGTGCCAGCAGTGCAGGGACAGATAGAAATTCACCCCTCCACTTT.

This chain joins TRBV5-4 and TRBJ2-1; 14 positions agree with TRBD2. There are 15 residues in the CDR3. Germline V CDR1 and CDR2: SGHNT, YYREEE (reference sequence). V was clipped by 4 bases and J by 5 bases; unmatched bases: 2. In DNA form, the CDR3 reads TGTGCCAGCAGCCCGGGACTAGCGGGGGACAATGAGCAGTTCTTC. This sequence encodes CASSPGLAGDNEQFF.

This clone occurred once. The CDR3 DNA follows: TGTGCCAGCAGCTTAACTTCCACTGAAGCTTTCTTT. Its translation is CASSLTSTEAFF. The genes are TRBV7-2 and TRBJ1-1; D is ambiguous. The V end lost 2 bases, the J end lost 4 bases, and 5 bases lay between the germline ends. This CDR3 is built from 12 residues. Germline V gene data show CDR1 as SGHTA and CDR2 as FQGNSA.

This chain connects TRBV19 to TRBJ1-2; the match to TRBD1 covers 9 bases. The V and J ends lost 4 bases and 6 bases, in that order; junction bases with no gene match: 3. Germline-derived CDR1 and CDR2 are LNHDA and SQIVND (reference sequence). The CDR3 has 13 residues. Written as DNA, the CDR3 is TGTGCCAGTAGTAAACAGGGGGCCCATGGCTACACCTTC. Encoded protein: CASSKQGAHGYTF.